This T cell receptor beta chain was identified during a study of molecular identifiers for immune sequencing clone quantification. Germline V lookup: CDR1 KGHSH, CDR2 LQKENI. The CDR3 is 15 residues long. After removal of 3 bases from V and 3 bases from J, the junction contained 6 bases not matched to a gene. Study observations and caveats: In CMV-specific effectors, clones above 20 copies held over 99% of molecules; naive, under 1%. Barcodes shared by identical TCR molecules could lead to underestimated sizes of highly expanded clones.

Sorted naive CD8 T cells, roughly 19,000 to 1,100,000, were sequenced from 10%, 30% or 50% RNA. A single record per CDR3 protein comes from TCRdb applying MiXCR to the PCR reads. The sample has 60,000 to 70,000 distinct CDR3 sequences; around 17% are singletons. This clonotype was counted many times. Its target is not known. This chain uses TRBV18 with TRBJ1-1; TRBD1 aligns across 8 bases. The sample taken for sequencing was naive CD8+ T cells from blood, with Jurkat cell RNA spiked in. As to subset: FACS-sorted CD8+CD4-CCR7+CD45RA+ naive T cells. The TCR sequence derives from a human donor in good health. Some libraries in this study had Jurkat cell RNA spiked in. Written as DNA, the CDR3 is TGTGCCAGCTCACCCAGGGGGCCGGTAGACACTGAAGCTTTCTTT. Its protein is CASSPRGPVDTEAFF.